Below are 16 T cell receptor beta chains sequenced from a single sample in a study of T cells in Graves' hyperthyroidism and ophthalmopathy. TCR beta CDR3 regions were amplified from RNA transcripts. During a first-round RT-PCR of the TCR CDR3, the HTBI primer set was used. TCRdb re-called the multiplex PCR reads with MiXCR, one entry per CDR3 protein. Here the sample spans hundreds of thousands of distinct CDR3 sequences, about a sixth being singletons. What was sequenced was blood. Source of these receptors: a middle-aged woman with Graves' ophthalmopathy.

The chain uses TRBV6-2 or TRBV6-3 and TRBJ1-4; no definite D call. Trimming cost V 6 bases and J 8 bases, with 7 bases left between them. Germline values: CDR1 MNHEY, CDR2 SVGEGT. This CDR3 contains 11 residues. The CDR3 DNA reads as TGTGCCAGCAGCAGGCACGAAAAACTGTTTTTT. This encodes CASSRHEKLFF.

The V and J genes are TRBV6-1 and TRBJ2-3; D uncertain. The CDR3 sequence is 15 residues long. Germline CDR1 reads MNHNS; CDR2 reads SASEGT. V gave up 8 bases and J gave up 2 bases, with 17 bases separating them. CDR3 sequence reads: CASSPRYKSTDTQYF. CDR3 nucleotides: TGTGCCAGCTCCCCCCGCTACAAGTCCACAGATACGCAGTATTTT.

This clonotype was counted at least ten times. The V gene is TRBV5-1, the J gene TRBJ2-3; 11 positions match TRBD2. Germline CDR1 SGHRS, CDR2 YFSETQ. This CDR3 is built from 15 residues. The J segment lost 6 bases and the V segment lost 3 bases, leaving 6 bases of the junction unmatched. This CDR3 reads CASSYSGRASDTQYF. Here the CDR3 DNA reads TGCGCCAGCAGCTATAGCGGGAGGGCCAGTGATACGCAGTATTTT. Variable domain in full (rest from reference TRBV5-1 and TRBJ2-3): KAGVTQTPRYLIKTRGQQVTLSCSPISGHRSVSWYQQTPGQGLQFLFEYFSETQRNKGNFPGRFSGRQFSNSRSEMNVSTLELGDSALYLCASSYSGRASDTQYFGPGTRLTVL.

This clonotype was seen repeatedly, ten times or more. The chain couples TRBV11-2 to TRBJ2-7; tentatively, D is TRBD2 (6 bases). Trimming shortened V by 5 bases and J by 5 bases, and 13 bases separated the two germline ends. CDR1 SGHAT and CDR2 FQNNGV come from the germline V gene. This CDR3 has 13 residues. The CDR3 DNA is TGTGCCAGCAGCCCCGGGGGTCCTAACGAGCAGTACTTC. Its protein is CASSPGGPNEQYF.

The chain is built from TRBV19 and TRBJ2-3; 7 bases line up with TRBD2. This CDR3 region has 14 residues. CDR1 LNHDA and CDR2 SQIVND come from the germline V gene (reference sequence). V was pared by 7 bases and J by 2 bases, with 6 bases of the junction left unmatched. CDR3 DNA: TGTGCCAGTAAACTAGCGCCAAACACAGATACGCAGTATTTT. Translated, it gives CASKLAPNTDTQYF.

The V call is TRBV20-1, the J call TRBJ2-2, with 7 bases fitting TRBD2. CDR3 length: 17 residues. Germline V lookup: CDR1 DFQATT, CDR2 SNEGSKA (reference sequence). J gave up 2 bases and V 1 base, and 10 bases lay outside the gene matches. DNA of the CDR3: TGCAGTGCTAGAGGTAGCAGGCGGGGGACCAACACCGGGGAGCTGTTTTTT. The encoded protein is CSARGSRRGTNTGELFF.

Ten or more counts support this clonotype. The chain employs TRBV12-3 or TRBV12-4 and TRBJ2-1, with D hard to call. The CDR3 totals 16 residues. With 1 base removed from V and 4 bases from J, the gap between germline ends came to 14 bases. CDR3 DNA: TGTGCCAGCAGTTTAGGCAGGCTAAGTGGGTACAATGAGCAGTTCTTC. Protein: CASSLGRLSGYNEQFF.

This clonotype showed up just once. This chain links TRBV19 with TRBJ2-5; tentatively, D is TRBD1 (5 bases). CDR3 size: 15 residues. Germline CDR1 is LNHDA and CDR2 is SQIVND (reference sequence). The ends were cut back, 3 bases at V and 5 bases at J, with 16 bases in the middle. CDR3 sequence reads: CASSMMARAGETQYF. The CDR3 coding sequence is TGTGCCAGTAGTATGATGGCCAGGGCCGGGGAGACCCAGTACTTC.

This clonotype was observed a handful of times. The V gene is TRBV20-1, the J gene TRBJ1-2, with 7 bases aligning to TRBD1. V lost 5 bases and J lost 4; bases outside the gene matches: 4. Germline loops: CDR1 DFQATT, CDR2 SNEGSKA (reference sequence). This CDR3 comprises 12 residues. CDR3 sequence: CSARDRAYGYTF. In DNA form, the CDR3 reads TGCAGTGCTCGCGACAGGGCCTATGGCTACACCTTC.

The CDR3 sequence is CASSALGGGSNQPQHF. The CDR3, as DNA: TGTGCCAGCAGTGCCCTTGGCGGGGGTAGCAATCAGCCCCAGCATTTT. The V and J genes are TRBV27 and TRBJ1-5; TRBD1 is a possible D gene (5 bases). Germline loops: CDR1 MNHEY, CDR2 SMNVEV (reference sequence). V was shortened by 5 bases and J by 0 bases, with 14 bases between the two germline ends. The CDR3 runs to 16 residues.

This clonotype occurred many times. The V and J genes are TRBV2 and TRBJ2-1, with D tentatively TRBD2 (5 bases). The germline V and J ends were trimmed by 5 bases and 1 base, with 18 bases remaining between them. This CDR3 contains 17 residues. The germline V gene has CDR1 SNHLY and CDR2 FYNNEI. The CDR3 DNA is TGTGCCAGCAGTAGCCGTTATAGCGAGAGGTCCTACAATGAGCAGTTCTTC. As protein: CASSSRYSERSYNEQFF.

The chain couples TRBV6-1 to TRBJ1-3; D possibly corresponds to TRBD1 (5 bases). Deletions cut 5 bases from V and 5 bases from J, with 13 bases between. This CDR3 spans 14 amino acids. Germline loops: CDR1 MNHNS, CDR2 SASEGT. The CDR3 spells CASSRPGRRNTIYF. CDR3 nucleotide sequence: TGTGCCAGCAGTCGTCCGGGACGTAGAAACACCATATATTTT.

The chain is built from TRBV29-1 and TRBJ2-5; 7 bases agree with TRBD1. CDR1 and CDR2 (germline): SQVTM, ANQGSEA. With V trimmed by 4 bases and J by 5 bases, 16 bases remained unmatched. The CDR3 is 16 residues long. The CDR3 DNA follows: TGCAGCGTTGCCCATTATTCGACAGGGCCTTGGGAGACCCAGTACTTC. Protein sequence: CSVAHYSTGPWETQYF.

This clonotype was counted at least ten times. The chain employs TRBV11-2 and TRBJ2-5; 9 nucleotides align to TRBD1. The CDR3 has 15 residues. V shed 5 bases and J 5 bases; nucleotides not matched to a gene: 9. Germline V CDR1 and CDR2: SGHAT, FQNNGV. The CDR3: CASSNRGRQAETQYF. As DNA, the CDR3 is TGTGCCAGCAGCAACAGGGGGCGCCAGGCCGAGACCCAGTACTTC.

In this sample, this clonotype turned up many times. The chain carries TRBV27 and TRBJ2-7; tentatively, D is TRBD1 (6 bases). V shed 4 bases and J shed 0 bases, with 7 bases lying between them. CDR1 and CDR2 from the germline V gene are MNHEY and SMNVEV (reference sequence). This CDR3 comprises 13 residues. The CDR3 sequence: CASSSGHSYEQYF. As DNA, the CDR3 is TGTGCCAGCAGTTCGGGACACTCCTACGAGCAGTACTTC.

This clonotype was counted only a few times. The CDR3 region is CASSMATNTGELFF. The CDR3 nucleotides read TGTGCCAGTAGTATGGCAACGAACACCGGGGAGCTGTTTTTT. The V call is TRBV19, the J call TRBJ2-2; D gene unclear. This CDR3 region has 14 residues. V shed 3 bases and J shed 0 bases, with 5 bases lying between them. The germline gives CDR1 LNHDA, CDR2 SQIVND (reference sequence).